This TCR beta chain was retrieved from a study of T cells after yellow fever vaccination. This clonotype turned up a few times. Its antigen is as yet unknown. Regarding the study as a whole: The booster response re-showed most primary clones: around 96% CD4, almost 90% CD8. Of the clonotypes, a small share occurred in both CD4 and CD8 compartments. It was the secondary response that reached its peak faster, day 5 versus 15, but it was weaker.

The CDR3 is made up of 16 amino acids. CDR1 MDHEN and CDR2 SYDVKM come from the germline V gene. Trimming cost V 6 bases and J 1 base; bases outside gene matches: 9. TCRdb reprocessed the 5' RACE reads with MiXCR, giving one entry per CDR3 protein. The sample includes about 350,000 distinct CDR3 sequences, around an eighth of them seen just once. This chain uses TRBV28 with TRBJ2-7; TRBD2 agrees at 10 bases. The clonotype was recovered from a man between 18 and 35 years old who received the YFV17D yellow fever vaccine. The sample here was CD4+ T cells sorted from PBMCs, taken 15 days after the yellow fever booster vaccination. The chain's CDR3 is CASSDGSSGGSYEQYV. The CDR3 nucleotides are TGTGCCAGCAGCGATGGGTCTAGCGGGGGATCCTACGAGCAGTACGTC.